Listed here are 19 T cell receptor beta chains from one sample, sequenced in a study of cytomegalovirus exposure and HLA in healthy donors. 13 Jbeta primers and 60 Vbeta primers were used for the PCR. Produced via immunoSEQ multiplex PCR; TCRdb's table is partial and in-frame only. The sample comprises tens of thousands of clones, around three quarters of which are singletons, and under 5.5% rests with the top ten. Sequenced input: PBMCs. The receptors shown here come from a woman aged 40 to 49 in good health and CMV-seropositive.

The V call is TRBV2, the J call TRBJ1-1; D unresolved. V lost 3 bases, J lost 5 bases, and 13 bases lay in between. The CDR3 spans 14 residues. Germline values: CDR1 SNHLY, CDR2 FYNNEI. CDR3 protein: CASSERLQITEAFF. The CDR3 coding sequence is TGTGCCAGCAGTGAGAGACTTCAGATTACTGAAGCTTTCTTT. The full variable domain, its missing parts supplied by reference TRBV2 and TRBJ1-1, is EPEVTQTPSHQVTQMGQEVILRCVPISNHLYFYWYRQILGQKVEFLVSFYNNEISEKSEIFDDQFSVERPDGSNFTLKIRSTKLEDSAMYFCASSERLQITEAFFGQGTRLTVV.

The J gene is TRBJ2-3, the V gene TRBV11-2; 9 bases are a match to TRBD1. CDR1 and CDR2 (germline): SGHAT, FQNNGV. With 5 bases clipped from V and 5 bases from J, the junction kept 11 bases outside the gene matches. The CDR3 sequence is 16 residues long. CDR3 in DNA: TGTGCCAGCAGCCAGACCGGGACAGGGACCGGAGATACGCAGTATTTT. It is translated as CASSQTGTGTGDTQYF.

The V and J genes are TRBV29-1 and TRBJ1-4; perhaps TRBD1 as D (6 bases). This CDR3 comprises 14 residues. The germline V gene encodes CDR1 SQVTM and CDR2 ANQGSEA. Trimming took 5 bases from V and 4 from J, leaving 14 bases between them. The CDR3 bases are TGCAGCGTTCCTGACAGGACGTATAATGAAAAACTGTTTTTT. Translation gives CSVPDRTYNEKLFF. The full variable domain, with the rest looked up from reference TRBV29-1 and TRBJ1-4, is SAVISQKPSRDICQRGTSLTIQCQVDSQVTMMFWYRQQPGQSLTLIATANQGSEATYESGFVIDKFPISRPNLTFSTLTVSNMSPEDSSIYLCSVPDRTYNEKLFFGSGTQLSVL.

This chain joins TRBV2 and TRBJ2-1, with 9 bases lining up with TRBD2. V was pared by 8 bases and J by 4 bases, with 9 bases of the junction left unmatched. Germline CDR1 is SNHLY and CDR2 is FYNNEI. The CDR3 totals 15 residues. As DNA, the CDR3 is TGTGCCAGCGGGGATTCTAGCGGGATATACAATGAGCAGTTCTTC. It codes for CASGDSSGIYNEQFF.

The CDR3 nucleotides read TGCAGCGTCGCTGGGACAGGGGCTACAGATACGCAGTATTTT. This translates into CSVAGTGATDTQYF. This sequence joins TRBV29-1 and TRBJ2-3, with 10 bases that match TRBD1. This CDR3 is built from 14 residues. V was clipped by 6 bases and J by 3 bases; unmatched bases: 6. The germline gives CDR1 SQVTM, CDR2 ANQGSEA.

The V gene is TRBV2, the J gene TRBJ2-1, with a tentative D call TRBD1 (5 bases). Germline V lookup: CDR1 SNHLY, CDR2 FYNNEI. The ends were cut back, 7 bases at V and 1 base at J, with 14 bases in the middle. CDR3 length: 15 residues. CDR3 sequence reads: CASTWGRRSYNEQFF. As DNA, the CDR3 is TGTGCCAGCACTTGGGGCAGGAGATCCTACAATGAGCAGTTCTTC.

This chain connects TRBV5-6 to TRBJ2-7, with TRBD2 as a possible D gene (7 bases). There are 14 residues in the CDR3. V was shortened by 4 bases and J by 3 bases, with 14 bases between the two germline ends. The V gene's germline CDR1 is SGHDT and CDR2 YYEEEE. The CDR3 nucleotides read TGTGCCAGCAGCCCCAAGGGGGGGATCTACGAGCAGTACTTC. This translates into CASSPKGGIYEQYF. The full variable domain, completed using reference TRBV5-6 and TRBJ2-7, is DAGVTQSPTHLIKTRGQQVTLRCSPKSGHDTVSWYQQALGQGPQFIFQYYEEEERQRGNFPDRFSGHQFPNYSSELNVNALLLGDSALYLCASSPKGGIYEQYFGPGTRLTVT.

V usage is TRBV2 and J usage is TRBJ1-2; TRBD1 might be the D (6 bases). CDR1 and CDR2 (germline): SNHLY, FYNNEI. The CDR3 consists of 14 residues. Deletions cut 6 bases from V and 6 bases from J, with 17 bases between. The CDR3 bases are TGTGCCAGCAGCCTACAGGGAATCAGGGATGGCTACACCTTC. As protein: CASSLQGIRDGYTF. The variable domain in full, completed from reference TRBV2 and TRBJ1-2, reads EPEVTQTPSHQVTQMGQEVILRCVPISNHLYFYWYRQILGQKVEFLVSFYNNEISEKSEIFDDQFSVERPDGSNFTLKIRSTKLEDSAMYFCASSLQGIRDGYTFGSGTRLTVV.

CDR3 protein: CASSVAGEDTQYF. In DNA form, the CDR3 reads TGTGCCAGCAGCGTCGCCGGGGAGGATACGCAGTATTTT. The genes are TRBV9 and TRBJ2-3; a possible D gene is TRBD2 (5 bases). V lost 2 bases to trimming and J lost 6 bases, with 10 bases between them. The CDR3 runs to 13 residues. The germline V gene has CDR1 SGDLS and CDR2 YYNGEE.

J is TRBJ2-2 and V is TRBV9, with TRBD1 as a possible D gene (6 bases). CDR1 is SGDLS and CDR2 is YYNGEE in the germline V gene. Trimming pared 4 bases from V and 1 base from J, leaving 11 bases between. This CDR3 spans 15 amino acids. The CDR3 DNA reads TGTGCCAGCAGCCCTCAAGGGGGGAACACCGGGGAGCTGTTTTTT. It translates to CASSPQGGNTGELFF.

The chain links TRBV5-6 to TRBJ2-1; 7 bases agree with TRBD1. The CDR3 consists of 16 residues. With V trimmed by 4 bases and J by 7 bases, 14 bases remained unmatched. From germline, CDR1 is SGHDT and CDR2 YYEEEE. The CDR3 nucleotides read TGTGCCAGCAGCGGAACCGGGACAGATAAATTAAATGAGCAGTTCTTC. It specifies CASSGTGTDKLNEQFF.

The chain links TRBV19 to TRBJ1-2; D unclear. Germline CDR1 is LNHDA and CDR2 is SQIVND (reference sequence). This CDR3 has 12 residues. V was shortened by 5 bases and J by 9 bases, with 13 bases between the two germline ends. CDR3 sequence reads: CASSSEYVRYTF. The CDR3 DNA is TGTGCCAGTAGTTCTGAGTACGTGCGCTACACCTTC.

There are a few counts of this clone. At one end the junction does not follow the germline gene, possibly because of a read error. V is TRBV7-9 and J is TRBJ1-1, with 10 bases identical to TRBD1. Germline V gives CDR1 SEHNR, CDR2 FQNEAQ (reference sequence). CDR3 size: 15 residues. This CDR3 is CASSFLGTGDHLGIF. CDR3 in DNA: TGTGCCAGCAGCTTCCTCGGGACAGGGGACCATCTTGGGATCTTT.

V usage is TRBV19 and J usage is TRBJ1-2; D gene ambiguous. Germline assignment: CDR1 LNHDA and CDR2 SQIVND (reference sequence). Trimming shortened V by 1 base and J by 8 bases, and 5 bases separated the two germline ends. This CDR3 spans 11 amino acids. The CDR3 DNA reads TGTGCCAGTAGTATAGCTAGGGGCTACACCTTC. Its protein product is CASSIARGYTF.

This clone was recorded only once. This sequence joins TRBV7-6 and TRBJ2-7; 9 bases are a match to TRBD1. Per the germline V gene, CDR1 is SGHVS and CDR2 is FNYEAQ. V shed 5 bases and J 7 bases; nucleotides not matched to a gene: 6. CDR3 size: 13 residues. CDR3 sequence reads: CASSHGQGREQYF. CDR3 sequence (DNA): TGTGCCAGCAGCCATGGACAGGGGCGGGAGCAGTACTTC. The variable domain in full, with the rest retrieved from reference TRBV7-6 and TRBJ2-7, is GAGVSQSPRYKVTKRGQDVALRCDPISGHVSLYWYRQALGQGPEFLTYFNYEAQQDKSGLPNDRFSAERPEGSISTLTIQRTEQRDSAMYRCASSHGQGREQYFGPGTRLTVT.

The chain links TRBV4-3 to TRBJ1-2; no clear D gene. Deletions cut 0 bases from V and 6 bases from J, with 11 bases between. Germline CDR1 LGHNA, CDR2 YSLEER. CDR3 length equals 14 residues. The DNA for the CDR3 is TGCGCCAGCAGCCAAGACGAGCGTTGGGATGGCTACACCTTC. Its protein product is CASSQDERWDGYTF.

The rearrangement links TRBV4-2 to TRBJ2-5, with D possibly matching TRBD2 (7 bases). The germline gives CDR1 LGHNA, CDR2 YNFKEQ. The CDR3 has 15 residues. Trimming removed 1 base from V and 4 bases from J, with 13 bases in between. The chain's CDR3 is CASSQGRGLGETQYF. The CDR3 DNA follows: TGTGCCAGCAGCCAAGGGCGGGGGCTGGGAGAGACCCAGTACTTC.

V usage is TRBV6-5 and J usage is TRBJ2-7; a weak D match, TRBD1 (6 bases). V was cut by 5 bases and J by 6 bases, with 11 bases left in between. Germline CDR1 and CDR2: MNHEY and SVGAGI. The CDR3 totals 12 residues. The CDR3 spells CASSQAGAEQYF. Here the CDR3 DNA reads TGTGCCAGCAGTCAAGCAGGGGCCGAGCAGTACTTC.

The CDR3 loop is CASSLQAGSYGYTF. CDR3 bases: TGTGCCAGCAGCTTACAGGCGGGTAGCTATGGCTACACCTTC. The chain employs TRBV7-2 and TRBJ1-2; D unclear. Deletions cut 2 bases from V and 4 bases from J, with 11 bases between. There are 14 residues in the CDR3. Germline CDR1 is SGHTA and CDR2 is FQGNSA.